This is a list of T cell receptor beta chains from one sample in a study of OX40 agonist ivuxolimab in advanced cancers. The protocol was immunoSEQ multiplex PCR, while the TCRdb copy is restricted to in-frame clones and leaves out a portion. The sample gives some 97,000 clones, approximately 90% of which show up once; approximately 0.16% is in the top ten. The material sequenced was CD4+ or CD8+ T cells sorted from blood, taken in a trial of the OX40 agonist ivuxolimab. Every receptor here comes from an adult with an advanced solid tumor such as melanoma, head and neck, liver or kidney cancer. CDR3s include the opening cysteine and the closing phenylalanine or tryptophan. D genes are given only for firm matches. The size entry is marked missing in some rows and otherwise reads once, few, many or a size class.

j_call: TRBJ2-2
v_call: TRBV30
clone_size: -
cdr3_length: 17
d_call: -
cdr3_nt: TGTGCCTGGAGTGTTAGTACGGGACCGCGCGGAGACGGGGAGCTGTTTTTT
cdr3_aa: CAWSVSTGPRGDGELFF

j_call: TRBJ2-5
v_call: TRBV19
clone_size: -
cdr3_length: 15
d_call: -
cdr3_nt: TGTGCCAGTAGTCCCGGGGTGCCGGGGCGGAGGACCCAGTACTTC
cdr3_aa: CASSPGVPGRRTQYF

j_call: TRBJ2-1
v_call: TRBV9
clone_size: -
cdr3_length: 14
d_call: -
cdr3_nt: TGTGCCAGCAGCGTAGTTGGCCAGAACAATGAGCAGTTCTTC
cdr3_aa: CASSVVGQNNEQFF

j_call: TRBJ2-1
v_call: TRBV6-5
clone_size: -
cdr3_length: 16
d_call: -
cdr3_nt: TGTGCCAGCAGTTACGGTACTAGTTGGGGGTACAATGAGCAGTTCTTC
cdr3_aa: CASSYGTSWGYNEQFF

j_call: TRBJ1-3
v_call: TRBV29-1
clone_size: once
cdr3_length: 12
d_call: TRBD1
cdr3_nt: TGCAGCGCGAGACAGGGCCTAAACACCATATATTTT
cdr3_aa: CSARQGLNTIYF

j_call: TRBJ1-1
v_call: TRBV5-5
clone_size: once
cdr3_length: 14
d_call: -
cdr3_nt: TGTGCCAGCAGCGCCGGGACACAAAACACTGAAGCTTTCTTT
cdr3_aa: CASSAGTQNTEAFF

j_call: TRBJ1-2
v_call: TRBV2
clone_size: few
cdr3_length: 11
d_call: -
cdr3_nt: TGTGCCAGCAAGGGGCCTTTCCGCTACACCTTC
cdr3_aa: CASKGPFRYTF

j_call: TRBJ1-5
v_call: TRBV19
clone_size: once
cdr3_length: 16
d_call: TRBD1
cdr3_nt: TGTGCCAGTACCGACAGGGCCCCTGACAGGGATCAGCCCCAGCATTTT
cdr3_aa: CASTDRAPDRDQPQHF

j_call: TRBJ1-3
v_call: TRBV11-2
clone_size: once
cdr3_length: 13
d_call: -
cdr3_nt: TGTGCCAGCAGCCTAGGGGCGGGAAACACCATATATTTT
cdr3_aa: CASSLGAGNTIYF

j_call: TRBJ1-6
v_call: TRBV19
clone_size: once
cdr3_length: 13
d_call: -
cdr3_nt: TGTGCCAGTAGGGGCTCCTATAATTCACCCCTCCACTTT
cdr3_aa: CASRGSYNSPLHF

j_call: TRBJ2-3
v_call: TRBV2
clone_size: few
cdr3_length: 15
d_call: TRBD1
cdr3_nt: TGTGCCAGCAGTGTAGGGGGCATTAATACAGATACGCAGTATTTT
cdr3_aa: CASSVGGINTDTQYF

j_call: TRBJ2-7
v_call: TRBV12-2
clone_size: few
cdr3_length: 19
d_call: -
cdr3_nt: TGTGCAAGTCGCTTACTTTGGGGACAGGGACTCTTGAGGTCCTACGAGCAGTACTTC
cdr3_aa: CASRLLWGQGLLRSYEQYF

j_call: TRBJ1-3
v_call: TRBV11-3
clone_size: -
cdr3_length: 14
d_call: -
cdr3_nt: TGTGCCAGCAGCGCCAGCACGGGAGGAAACACCATATATTTT
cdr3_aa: CASSASTGGNTIYF

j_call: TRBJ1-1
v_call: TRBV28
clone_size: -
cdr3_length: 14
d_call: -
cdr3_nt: TGTGCCAGCAGTGGGGGGCACTTGAACACTGAAGCTTTCTTT
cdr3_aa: CASSGGHLNTEAFF

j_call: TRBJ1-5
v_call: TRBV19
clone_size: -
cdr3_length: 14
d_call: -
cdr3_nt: TGTGCCAGTAAGGAAGGGGATTGGTATCAGCCCCAGCATTTT
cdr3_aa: CASKEGDWYQPQHF

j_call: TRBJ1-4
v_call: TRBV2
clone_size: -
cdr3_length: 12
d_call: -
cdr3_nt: TGTGCCAGCAGGCCCCATGTAGAAAAACTGTTTTTT
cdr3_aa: CASRPHVEKLFF

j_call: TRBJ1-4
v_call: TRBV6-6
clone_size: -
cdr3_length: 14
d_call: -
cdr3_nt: TGTGCCAGCAGTTCCTCAGGGATGGCTGAAAAACTGTTTTTT
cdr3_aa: CASSSSGMAEKLFF

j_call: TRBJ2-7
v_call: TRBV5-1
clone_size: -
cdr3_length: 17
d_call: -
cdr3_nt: TGCGCCAGCAGCTTGGGGGTAAGGCAGCTTAGCTCCTACGAGCAGTACTTC
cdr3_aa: CASSLGVRQLSSYEQYF

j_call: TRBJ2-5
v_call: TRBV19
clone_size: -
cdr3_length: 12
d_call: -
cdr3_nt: TGTGCCAGTAGTACGCCGTCTGGGGCCCAGTACTTC
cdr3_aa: CASSTPSGAQYF

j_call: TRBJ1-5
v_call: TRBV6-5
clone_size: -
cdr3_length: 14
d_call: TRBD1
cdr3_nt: TGTGCCAGCAGACCAACAGGGGGAAGTCAGCCCCAGCATTTT
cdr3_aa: CASRPTGGSQPQHF